Following are 9 T cell receptor beta chains from one sample sequenced in a study of human T cells and chemical hapten exposure (dated by TCRdb to the early 2020s). Reading the label with the study, this specimen's time point is: patch test 1, 2 weeks after DPC sensitization. The intended sense of this specimen's treatment or condition label: therapeutic diphenylcyclopropenone sensitization with weekly scalp DPC. The library was prepared using RACE. Sequencing was carried out with a NextSeq 500. TCRdb trimmed public reads at Q25 via fastp, called clones via MiXCR and kept in-frame beta chains. Merged by CDR3 protein, the rows form single entries marked with the most common genes and DNA. This sample lists about 81,000 distinct CDR3 sequences; around 7.8% were detected once. Of the sample, under 2% falls within the top ten clones. The specimen was whole blood, collected in connection with sensitization to the hapten diphenylcyclopropenone (DPC). The receptors here all came from a woman between 25 and 40 years old with alopecia areata. Some clones in this sample may be carry-over from other donors' samples.

This clonotype turned up a few times. The chain recombines TRBV7-9 with TRBJ1-5, with 8 bases that match TRBD1. The germline CDR1 and CDR2 sequences are SEHNR and FQNEAQ (reference sequence). The trim removed 5 bases at V and 0 bases at J, leaving 3 bases unmatched. The CDR3 is 15 residues long. The CDR3 region is CASSMDRDSNQPQHF. CDR3 in DNA: TGTGCCAGCAGCATGGACAGGGATAGCAATCAGCCCCAGCATTTT.

About this clonotype: With a much larger clone just one base away, this may be a read error. J is TRBJ2-3 and V is TRBV29-1; 8 nucleotides align to TRBD1. This CDR3 region has 11 residues. Germline CDR1 is SQVTM and CDR2 is ANQGSEA. The CDR3 DNA reads as TGCAGCGTTGGAGATCTCGGGACAGGAGTTTTT. It translates to CSVGDLGTGVF.

The chain has TRBV4-2 and TRBJ2-3; D may be TRBD2 (6 bases). This CDR3 is 17 amino acids long. V was pared by 0 bases and J by 5 bases, with 18 bases between. Germline-derived CDR1 and CDR2 are LGHNA and YNFKEQ. The CDR3 region is CASSQEFAGPRGDTQYF. For the CDR3, the DNA is TGTGCCAGCAGCCAAGAGTTTGCGGGGCCCCGGGGAGATACGCAGTATTTT.

This clonotype was counted many times. CDR3 region: CASSWGQRYEQYF. CDR3 in DNA: TGTGCCAGCAGCTGGGGACAGAGATACGAGCAGTACTTC. The J gene is TRBJ2-7, the V gene TRBV13; the match to TRBD1 covers 7 bases. The V and J ends lost 4 bases and 4 bases, in that order; junction bases with no gene match: 4. This CDR3 is 13 amino acids long. Germline CDR1 PRHDT, CDR2 FYEKMQ (reference sequence).

In its sample, this clonotype was seen many times. This chain links TRBV12-3 or TRBV12-4 with TRBJ1-1; D ambiguous. CDR3 length equals 13 residues. Trimming left V 2 bases short and J 5 bases short, with 9 bases between. This chain's CDR3 is CASSLRRETEAFF. CDR3 DNA sequence: TGTGCCAGCAGTTTAAGACGGGAGACTGAAGCTTTCTTT.

At least ten counts were recorded for this clonotype. V gene TRBV10-1 combines with J gene TRBJ1-2, with a possible D match to TRBD1 (5 bases). V lost 8 bases, J lost 5 bases, and 18 bases lay in between. The CDR3 is 14 amino acids. Per the germline V gene, CDR1 is WNHNN and CDR2 is SYGVQD (reference sequence). This CDR3 reads CASLRLWTPYGYTF. CDR3 nucleotides: TGCGCCAGCCTAAGGCTCTGGACACCGTATGGCTACACCTTC.

In its sample, this clonotype was seen many times. The chain is built from TRBV6-5 and TRBJ2-3; 8 bases are a match to TRBD1. The germline V gene encodes CDR1 MNHEY and CDR2 SVGAGI. The CDR3 runs 17 residues. The ends lost 0 bases at V and 12 bases at J; junction bases unmatched: 17. The CDR3 loop is CASSYSPSPHSQGAQYF. The CDR3 nucleotides read TGTGCCAGCAGTTACTCGCCGAGTCCACATTCCCAGGGGGCTCAGTATTTT.

This clonotype showed up many times. V gene TRBV29-1 combines with J gene TRBJ1-1, with D hard to call. The ends were cut back, 5 bases at V and 12 bases at J, with 13 bases in the middle. The length of the CDR3 is 10 residues. Germline V lookup: CDR1 SQVTM, CDR2 ANQGSEA. As DNA, the CDR3 is TGCAGCGTTCCCGGTGAGAAACCTTTCTTT. Translated, it gives CSVPGEKPFF.

This clonotype was recorded many times. The chain has TRBV29-1 and TRBJ1-2, with 7 positions matching TRBD1. CDR1 and CDR2 from the germline V gene are SQVTM and ANQGSEA. This CDR3 has 13 residues. V trimming: 4 bases; J trimming: 1 base; junction bases outside the gene matches: 3. CDR3 nucleotide sequence: TGCAGCGTTGGACAGGGAATTAACTATGGCTACACCTTC. Its protein is CSVGQGINYGYTF. Full variable domain (outside the CDR3, taken from reference TRBV29-1 and TRBJ1-2): SAVISQKPSRDICQRGTSLTIQCQVDSQVTMMFWYRQQPGQSLTLIATANQGSEATYESGFVIDKFPISRPNLTFSTLTVSNMSPEDSSIYLCSVGQGINYGYTFGSGTRLTVV.